These 20 T cell receptor beta chains share one sample of origin, sequenced in a study of blood T cells in healthy people across ages. The authors ran a second PCR of about 7 to 12 cycles using a sample-barcoded 5' primer and a J-beta primer mix. MiXCR was run by TCRdb on the 5' RACE reads, yielding one entry per CDR3 protein. The sample carries 1.5 million to 2 million distinct CDR3 sequences, about two fifths recorded once. The sample taken for sequencing was blood. The receptors come from a human donor in good health.

This clonotype was seen more than once but under ten times. V and J are TRBV6-6 and TRBJ1-2; unclear D gene. In germline, CDR1 is MNHNY, CDR2 SVGAGI (reference sequence). The length of the CDR3 is 17 residues. V was shortened by 2 bases and J by 1 base, with 17 bases between the two germline ends. The CDR3 region is CASSYQLEDTFNYGYTF. The DNA for the CDR3 is TGTGCCAGCAGTTACCAACTAGAAGACACTTTTAACTATGGCTACACCTTC.

The J gene is TRBJ2-5, the V gene TRBV3-1; 11 bases fit TRBD1. TRBJ2-7 matches the DNA end more closely, so the J call is doubtful. The germline V gene has CDR1 LGHDT and CDR2 YNNKEL (reference sequence). CDR3 length: 14 residues. The CDR3 DNA reads TGTGCCAGCAGACTGGGACAGGGGGATCACGAGCAGTACTTC. Its translation is CASRLGQGDHEQYF.

This rearrangement joins TRBV7-2 to TRBJ1-4; D is undetermined. The germline gives CDR1 SGHTA, CDR2 FQGNSA. Trimming took 5 bases from V and 0 from J, leaving 10 bases between them. This CDR3 contains 15 residues. The CDR3 region is CASSASITTNEKLFF. CDR3 nucleotides: TGTGCCAGCAGCGCCTCAATCACAACTAATGAAAAACTGTTTTTT.

The chain links TRBV5-1 to TRBJ2-7; D might be TRBD1 (5 bases). With 4 bases removed from V and 3 bases from J, the gap between germline ends came to 14 bases. Germline-derived CDR1 and CDR2 are SGHRS and YFSETQ. The length of the CDR3 is 14 residues. CDR3 sequence: CASSDQGTLYEQYF. The CDR3 region has the DNA TGCGCCAGCAGCGATCAGGGTACACTCTACGAGCAGTACTTC.

The rearrangement joins TRBV6-5 to TRBJ2-1, with 9 bases that match TRBD1. The V gene's germline CDR1 is MNHEY and CDR2 SVGAGI. V lost 7 bases and J lost 15; bases outside the gene matches: 7. This CDR3 contains 11 residues. CDR3 in DNA: TGTGCCAGCACTCAGCCGGACAGGGGGTTCTTC. It is translated as CASTQPDRGFF.

This clonotype was picked up a small number of times. The chain carries TRBV29-1 and TRBJ1-1; 7 bases align to TRBD1. The CDR3 length is 13 residues. CDR1 is SQVTM and CDR2 is ANQGSEA in the germline V gene. V trimming: 3 bases; J trimming: 3 bases; junction bases outside the gene matches: 4. The CDR3 here is CSVDRTGDTEAFF. The CDR3 DNA follows: TGCAGCGTTGATCGAACAGGGGACACTGAAGCTTTCTTT.

CDR3 loop: CASTLDSANTGELFF. The CDR3 bases are TGTGCCAGCACCCTGGACAGTGCGAACACCGGGGAGCTGTTTTTT. The chain has TRBV12-3 or TRBV12-4 and TRBJ2-2; TRBD1 might be the D (6 bases). V lost 7 bases and J 0 bases, leaving 12 bases between the germline ends. The CDR3 runs 15 residues.

J is TRBJ2-7 and V is TRBV5-1, with TRBD2 as a possible D gene (5 bases). V shed 3 bases and J shed 2 bases, with 24 bases lying between them. The germline V gene has CDR1 SGHRS and CDR2 YFSETQ. The CDR3 length is 18 residues. CDR3 DNA: TGCGCCAGCAGCTCCCTTAGCTGGAGAGGGAAGGGAACCTACGAGCAGTACTTC. It translates to CASSSLSWRGKGTYEQYF. Full variable domain (remainder filled in from reference TRBV5-1 and TRBJ2-7): KAGVTQTPRYLIKTRGQQVTLSCSPISGHRSVSWYQQTPGQGLQFLFEYFSETQRNKGNFPGRFSGRQFSNSRSEMNVSTLELGDSALYLCASSSLSWRGKGTYEQYFGPGTRLTVT.

The V and J genes are TRBV4-3 and TRBJ2-7; D may correspond to TRBD1 or TRBD2 (6 bases each). Germline CDR1 reads LGHNA; CDR2 reads YSLEER. The length of the CDR3 is 16 residues. With 0 bases removed from V and 0 bases from J, the gap between germline ends came to 12 bases. The CDR3 DNA reads as TGCGCCAGCAGCCAAGATTGGAGGGGGAGCTCCTACGAGCAGTACTTC. This codes for CASSQDWRGSSYEQYF.

The chain employs TRBV4-3 and TRBJ1-2; perhaps TRBD1 as D (6 bases). This CDR3 has 17 amino acids. Trimming took 5 bases from V and 0 from J, leaving 19 bases between them. Germline V CDR1 and CDR2: LGHNA, YSLEER. This CDR3 reads CASSYRQVLEANYGYTF. Here the CDR3 DNA reads TGCGCCAGCAGCTATAGACAGGTCCTAGAAGCTAACTATGGCTACACCTTC.

This clonotype was counted once. V gene TRBV10-3 combines with J gene TRBJ2-2; 12 bases agree with TRBD2. The CDR3 sequence is 19 residues long. Trimming at V came to 3 bases and at J to 0 bases, leaving 8 bases not matched to a gene. Germline V gene data show CDR1 as ENHRY and CDR2 as SYGVKD. CDR3: CAISELLTSGGPNTGELFF. CDR3 bases: TGTGCCATCAGTGAACTGTTGACTAGCGGGGGCCCGAACACCGGGGAGCTGTTTTTT.

This clonotype was found a few times. The chain links TRBV20-1 to TRBJ1-2; 8 nucleotides match TRBD1. CDR1 is DFQATT, CDR2 SNEGSKA, per germline (reference sequence). The CDR3 contains 13 residues. J was trimmed by 8 bases and V by 4 bases; bases with no gene match: 9. The CDR3 here is CSATWTGSYGYTF. CDR3 nucleotide sequence: TGCAGTGCTACCTGGACAGGGAGCTACGGCTACACCTTC.

Remarks on this clonotype: An end of the junction does not agree with germline; a read error may underlie this. The chain joins TRBV29-1 to TRBJ1-2; 8 nucleotides align to TRBD1. Germline V CDR1 and CDR2: SQVTM, ANQGSEA. The CDR3 totals 15 residues. The CDR3 here is CGVDMDRENNYGYTF. Here the CDR3 DNA reads TGCGGCGTCGACATGGACAGGGAGAACAACTATGGCTACACCTTC.

This clonotype occurred a few times. The gene calls are TRBV9 and TRBJ2-2; D possibly corresponds to TRBD1 (6 bases). Trimming shortened V by 3 bases and J by 5 bases, and 8 bases separated the two germline ends. CDR3 size: 13 residues. Germline CDR1 SGDLS, CDR2 YYNGEE. The CDR3 DNA follows: TGTGCCAGCAGCGGAGGGGGAACCGGGGAGCTGTTTTTT. Translated, it gives CASSGGGTGELFF. The whole variable domain, remainder taken from reference TRBV9 and TRBJ2-2, is DSGVTQTPKHLITATGQRVTLRCSPRSGDLSVYWYQQSLDQGLQFLIQYYNGEERAKGNILERFSAQQFPDLHSELNLSSLELGDSALYFCASSGGGTGELFFGEGSRLTVL.

This clonotype was detected a few times. This chain connects TRBV27 to TRBJ1-2, with D unclear. Germline assignment: CDR1 MNHEY and CDR2 SMNVEV (reference sequence). This CDR3 is 17 amino acids long. The V end was cut by 6 bases, the J end by 9 bases, with 29 bases between. CDR3 amino acids: CASSPDRLSQVFNSYTF. In DNA form, the CDR3 reads TGTGCCAGCAGCCCGGACCGACTTTCTCAAGTATTCAACAGCTACACCTTC.

This clonotype was found a few times. The chain uses TRBV6-2 or TRBV6-3 and TRBJ2-1; unclear D gene. This CDR3 has 15 residues. The ends were cut back, 7 bases at V and 0 bases at J, with 13 bases in the middle. The germline CDR1 and CDR2 sequences are MNHEY and SVGEGT. The CDR3 coding sequence is TGTGCCAGCACTAAAGGACCGAGCTCCTACAATGAGCAGTTCTTC. This sequence encodes CASTKGPSSYNEQFF.

The V and J genes are TRBV7-2 and TRBJ2-7; D gene ambiguous. Trimming took 3 bases from V and 5 from J, leaving 5 bases between them. The CDR3 has 11 residues. Germline V gene lookup returns CDR1 SGHTA and CDR2 FQGNSA. The CDR3 region is CASSFYDEQYF. CDR3 DNA: TGTGCCAGCAGCTTTTATGACGAGCAGTACTTC.

This clonotype occurred a few times. The V gene is TRBV20-1, the J gene TRBJ1-4, with D tentatively TRBD1 (6 bases). The CDR3 covers 13 residues. The V gene's germline CDR1 is DFQATT and CDR2 SNEGSKA (reference sequence). The V and J ends lost 6 bases and 10 bases respectively, with 18 bases between them. CDR3 nucleotide sequence: TGCAGTGCCAATGGTGGACAGTCTGGAAAACTGTTTTTT. It is translated as CSANGGQSGKLFF.

The chain has TRBV12-3 or TRBV12-4 and TRBJ2-1, with 13 bases that match TRBD2. V was clipped by 6 bases and J by 6 bases; unmatched bases: 8. CDR3 length equals 16 residues. CDR3 in amino acids: CASSQLGLAGINEQFF. The CDR3 nucleotides are TGTGCCAGCAGCCAACTGGGACTAGCGGGGATCAATGAGCAGTTCTTC.

J is TRBJ2-5 and V is TRBV7-2; D possibly corresponds to TRBD2 (5 bases). Germline values: CDR1 SGHTA, CDR2 FQGNSA. Between the trimmed V and J ends, which lost 6 bases and 4 bases, there was a span of 15 bases. The CDR3 is made up of 14 amino acids. In DNA form, the CDR3 reads TGTGCCAGCAGTCCCCTAGGGCTAGCAGAGACCCAGTACTTC. It encodes CASSPLGLAETQYF.